Shown below are 19 T cell receptor beta chains from a single sample sequenced in a study of shared clonotypes between healthy human individuals. Measured with immunoSEQ multiplex PCR; TCRdb has only the in-frame clones, and not every one. The repertoire holds 2 million to 2.5 million clones, with under 97% as singletons. The sample was naive CD4+ T cells sorted from blood. Documented subset: CD45RA+ positively selected. Every receptor here comes from a man aged 18 to 29 in good health.

This clone was seen once. The chain employs TRBV5-1 and TRBJ1-2; D is ambiguous. This CDR3 comprises 12 residues. Deletions cut 0 bases from V and 5 bases from J, with 5 bases between. Per germline, CDR1 SGHRS and CDR2 YFSETQ. The CDR3 region has the DNA TGCGCCAGCAGCTTGGGACTATATGGCTACACCTTC. It is translated as CASSLGLYGYTF.

This rearrangement joins TRBV10-3 to TRBJ2-3; 12 nucleotides match TRBD2. CDR3 length: 17 amino acids. Germline CDR1 is ENHRY and CDR2 is SYGVKD. V shed 5 bases, J shed 3 bases, and the junction held 9 bases outside the gene matches. In DNA form, the CDR3 reads TGTGCCATCAGTTTGACTAGCGGGGGAGGGGTTACAGATACGCAGTATTTT. This encodes CAISLTSGGGVTDTQYF.

The CDR3 bases are TGTGCCTGGAGTGGAGCCATCGCCGGGCCCGAGGGTAGGCAGCCCCAGCATTTT. Its translation: CAWSGAIAGPEGRQPQHF. The gene calls are TRBV30 and TRBJ1-5; D not resolved. Germline loops: CDR1 GTSNPN, CDR2 SVGIG (reference sequence). The CDR3 runs 18 residues. Trimming took 1 base from V and 7 from J, leaving 26 bases between them.

The J gene is TRBJ1-2, the V gene TRBV7-9, with a possible D match to TRBD1 (6 bases). With 1 base removed from V and 0 bases from J, the gap between germline ends came to 15 bases. The germline V gene encodes CDR1 SEHNR and CDR2 FQNEAQ (reference sequence). This CDR3 contains 17 residues. CDR3 DNA sequence: TGTGCCAGCAGCTTAGACCTCAACAGGGCCCCTAACTATGGCTACACCTTC. Protein: CASSLDLNRAPNYGYTF.

The chain recombines TRBV11-3 with TRBJ1-1; 9 bases match TRBD1. Losses at the gene ends were 4 bases for V and 6 bases for J; bases not matched to a gene: 3. The CDR3 length is 13 residues. Germline loops: CDR1 SGHNT, CDR2 YENEEA. The CDR3 bases are TGTGCCAGCAGCTCAACAGGGGGCTCTGAAGCTTTCTTT. It codes for CASSSTGGSEAFF.

This chain links TRBV19 with TRBJ2-1; D might be TRBD2 (6 bases). The CDR3 sequence is 13 residues long. Germline V gene sequence: CDR1 LNHDA, CDR2 SQIVND (reference sequence). Trimming took off 5 bases at V and 10 bases at J, with 15 bases between the two ends. The CDR3 region is CASSGDSGWEQFF. The CDR3 DNA sequence: TGTGCCAGTAGTGGGGACTCCGGGTGGGAGCAGTTCTTC.

This clone was recorded once. The CDR3 DNA sequence: TGTGCCAGCACCAAGGGATTCTCTGGAAACACCATATATTTT. Protein sequence: CASTKGFSGNTIYF. The chain links TRBV6-5 to TRBJ1-3; no reliable D call. Germline CDR1 MNHEY, CDR2 SVGAGI. CDR3 length: 14 residues. Between the trimmed V and J ends, which lost 7 bases and 0 bases, there was a span of 10 bases.

The V and J genes are TRBV7-6 and TRBJ2-5; D is tentatively TRBD1 or TRBD2 (5 bases each). V was clipped by 5 bases and J by 1 base, with 11 bases between them. Germline CDR1 SGHVS, CDR2 FNYEAQ. The CDR3 sequence is 14 residues long. CDR3 sequence (DNA): TGTGCCAGCAGCCCGGGACGGCCCCAAGAGACCCAGTACTTC. Translating it yields CASSPGRPQETQYF.

The rearrangement joins TRBV7-2 to TRBJ2-2; D gene unclear. There are 16 residues in the CDR3. V was shortened by 2 bases and J by 2 bases, with 12 bases between the two germline ends. CDR1 and CDR2 (germline): SGHTA, FQGNSA. The DNA of the CDR3 is TGTGCCAGCAGCTTATCGGCCAGAACAAACACCGGGGAGCTGTTTTTT. Amino acid sequence: CASSLSARTNTGELFF.

V is TRBV5-1 and J is TRBJ1-2; weak D call: TRBD1 (6 bases). Germline CDR1 and CDR2: SGHRS and YFSETQ. With 0 bases removed from V and 5 bases from J, the gap between germline ends came to 20 bases. The CDR3 is made up of 17 amino acids. The CDR3 loop is CASSLDLDRWGAYGYTF. The CDR3, as DNA: TGCGCCAGCAGCTTGGACCTAGACAGGTGGGGTGCTTATGGCTACACCTTC.

This clone was detected once. J is TRBJ1-4 and V is TRBV5-1; D gene unclear. Germline V gene lookup returns CDR1 SGHRS and CDR2 YFSETQ. The V end was cut by 1 base, the J end by 0 bases, with 4 bases between. This CDR3 region has 14 residues. CDR3 nucleotide sequence: TGCGCCAGCAGCTTGCAATCAACTAATGAAAAACTGTTTTTT. Its translation is CASSLQSTNEKLFF.

The genes are TRBV25-1 and TRBJ2-3, with D tentatively TRBD1 (6 bases). Germline loops: CDR1 MGHDK, CDR2 SYGVNS. Trimming took off 4 bases at V and 5 bases at J, with 16 bases between the two ends. This CDR3 spans 15 amino acids. The CDR3, as DNA: TGTGCCAGCAGTGCTCCTTGGTTAGGGGGAGATACGCAGTATTTT. This translates into CASSAPWLGGDTQYF.

The chain carries TRBV5-1 and TRBJ2-5, with D possibly being TRBD1 or TRBD2 (5 bases each). The V and J ends lost 4 bases and 4 bases respectively, with 14 bases between them. Germline V gene data show CDR1 as SGHRS and CDR2 as YFSETQ. The CDR3 extends over 14 amino acids. CDR3 coding DNA: TGCGCCAGCAGCCTGGGACCGATACCAGAGACCCAGTACTTC. Its protein product is CASSLGPIPETQYF.

The V call is TRBV18, the J call TRBJ1-1, with TRBD1 matching 8 bases. Germline CDR1 reads KGHSH; CDR2 reads LQKENI. With 3 bases clipped from V and 3 bases from J, the junction kept 6 bases outside the gene matches. There are 15 residues in the CDR3. The CDR3 region is CASSPRQGSYTEAFF. In DNA form, the CDR3 reads TGTGCCAGCTCACCCCGACAGGGGTCGTACACTGAAGCTTTCTTT.

This clone came up once. V and J are TRBV19 and TRBJ2-7; D gene uncertain. The CDR3 extends over 12 amino acids. V was shortened by 2 bases and J by 0 bases, with 2 bases between the two germline ends. Germline values: CDR1 LNHDA, CDR2 SQIVND (reference sequence). The CDR3, as DNA: TGTGCCAGTAGTATACCCTCCTACGAGCAGTACTTC. Translated, it gives CASSIPSYEQYF.

This clone was counted a single time. This chain uses TRBV11-2 with TRBJ1-2; possible D gene TRBD1, 5 bases. Trimming removed 3 bases from V and 4 bases from J, with 12 bases in between. This CDR3 comprises 14 residues. The germline V gene encodes CDR1 SGHAT and CDR2 FQNNGV. The chain's CDR3 is CASSFERGTYGYTF. Written as DNA, the CDR3 is TGTGCCAGCAGCTTCGAGCGGGGCACCTATGGCTACACCTTC.

The chain employs TRBV27 and TRBJ1-6; D is unclear. With 6 bases removed from V and 7 bases from J, the gap between germline ends came to 19 bases. The CDR3 is 16 amino acids. The germline gives CDR1 MNHEY, CDR2 SMNVEV (reference sequence). DNA for the CDR3: TGTGCCAGCAGAATAACGACACATCCCCCGAATTCACCCCTCCACTTT. It codes for CASRITTHPPNSPLHF.

In its sample, this clone was seen once. The chain recombines TRBV28 with TRBJ1-6, with 7 bases that match TRBD1. After removal of 5 bases from V and 5 bases from J, the junction contained 9 bases not matched to a gene. The CDR3 is 16 residues long. Germline loops: CDR1 MDHEN, CDR2 SYDVKM. The CDR3 here is CASSTNRGPNNSPLHF. CDR3 sequence (DNA): TGTGCCAGCAGTACAAACAGGGGTCCCAATAATTCACCCCTCCACTTT.

The chain employs TRBV4-2 and TRBJ1-2; D perhaps matches TRBD1 (5 bases). The V end was cut by 1 base, the J end by 4 bases, with 7 bases between. The CDR3 sequence is 13 residues long. Germline V gene lookup returns CDR1 LGHNA and CDR2 YNFKEQ. The CDR3 nucleotides are TGTGCCAGCAGCCAAGCGGGGACCTATGGCTACACCTTC. This codes for CASSQAGTYGYTF.